The 27 T cell receptor beta chains below come from one sample, sequenced in a study of siplizumab effects on memory and regulatory T cells. Clones were sequenced by immunoSEQ multiplex PCR, and TCRdb holds only the in-frame ones, with some missing. This table has approximately 98,000 clones, over 90% appearing once. Sequenced input: non-Treg CD4+ T cells sorted from blood. These receptors were taken from a human donor in good health.

V is TRBV2 and J is TRBJ2-3; TRBD2 aligns across 7 bases. The length of the CDR3 is 13 residues. V trimming: 7 bases; J trimming: 10 bases; junction bases outside the gene matches: 11. Germline-derived CDR1 and CDR2 are SNHLY and FYNNEI. The CDR3 nucleotides read TGTGCCAGCATCCGGGAGGCGGGAGTGTCGCAGTATTTT. Its protein is CASIREAGVSQYF.

This clone was seen a single time. The chain combines TRBV5-5 with TRBJ1-1; no definite D call. This CDR3 spans 15 amino acids. Germline values: CDR1 SGHKS, CDR2 YYEKEE (reference sequence). Trimming left V 4 bases short and J 1 base short, with 14 bases between. The CDR3 region is CASSQTLRQNTEAFF. The CDR3 nucleotides read TGTGCCAGCAGCCAGACCCTGCGGCAGAACACTGAAGCTTTCTTT. Full variable domain (remainder filled in from reference TRBV5-5 and TRBJ1-1): DAGVTQSPTHLIKTRGQQVTLRCSPISGHKSVSWYQQVLGQGPQFIFQYYEKEERGRGNFPDRFSARQFPNYSSELNVNALLLGDSALYLCASSQTLRQNTEAFFGQGTRLTVV.

About this clone: The same CDR3 arises from other DNA sequences in this sample as well. In nucleotides, the CDR3 is TGTGCCAGCAGCCTACGGGGGGGAAGCTCCTACGAGCAGTACTTC. Amino acid sequence: CASSLRGGSSYEQYF. The chain combines TRBV5-4 with TRBJ2-7, with 8 bases that match TRBD2. Germline CDR1 SGHNT, CDR2 YYREEE (reference sequence). The CDR3 runs 15 residues. Trimming at V came to 4 bases and at J to 0 bases, leaving 6 bases not matched to a gene.

V usage is TRBV29-1 and J usage is TRBJ2-2, with 9 bases lining up with TRBD1. Germline-derived CDR1 and CDR2 are SQVTM and ANQGSEA. The CDR3 spans 14 residues. The trim removed 7 bases at V and 6 bases at J, leaving 9 bases unmatched. CDR3 bases: TGCAGCGCCTCCGGGACAGGGTTCTCCGGGGAGCTGTTTTTT. Protein sequence: CSASGTGFSGELFF.

This clone was seen only once. J is TRBJ2-3 and V is TRBV7-9; perhaps TRBD1 as D (6 bases). This CDR3 spans 14 amino acids. Germline V lookup: CDR1 SEHNR, CDR2 FQNEAQ (reference sequence). Trimming pared 5 bases from V and 2 bases from J, leaving 11 bases between. CDR3 sequence: CASSPRGTTDTQYF. In DNA, the CDR3 is TGTGCCAGCAGCCCCAGGGGAACCACAGATACGCAGTATTTT. The full variable domain, in which reference TRBV7-9 and TRBJ2-3 provide the parts outside the CDR3, is DTGVSQNPRHKITKRGQNVTFRCDPISEHNRLYWYRQTLGQGPEFLTYFQNEAQLEKSRLLSDRFSAERPKGSFSTLEIQRTEQGDSAMYLCASSPRGTTDTQYFGPGTRLTVL.

The rearrangement uses TRBV7-2 and TRBJ2-1; unclear D gene. Germline lookup yields CDR1 SGHTA and CDR2 FQGNSA. CDR3 size: 15 residues. V gave up 5 bases and J gave up 6 bases, with 17 bases separating them. CDR3 nucleotides: TGTGCCAGCAGCCCCGGACCTCCCGAGACCAATGAGCAGTTCTTC. Its protein product is CASSPGPPETNEQFF.

V is TRBV9 and J is TRBJ2-1; 9 nucleotides align to TRBD2. The germline V gene encodes CDR1 SGDLS and CDR2 YYNGEE. Germline trimming cut 0 bases from V and 9 bases from J; bases unmatched to any gene: 7. CDR3 size: 15 residues. CDR3 in amino acids: CASSVDGGRAGEQFF. The CDR3 DNA is TGTGCCAGCAGCGTAGACGGCGGGAGGGCCGGTGAGCAGTTCTTC.

The CDR3 spells CASSTRTARDGYTF. CDR3 in DNA: TGTGCCAGCAGCACTAGGACAGCCAGGGATGGCTACACCTTC. The chain is built from TRBV7-8 and TRBJ1-2, with TRBD1 as a possible D gene (6 bases). Trimming left V 5 bases short and J 6 bases short, with 16 bases between. The germline V gene has CDR1 SGHVS and CDR2 FQNEAQ. The CDR3 consists of 14 residues. The full variable domain, with the rest looked up from reference TRBV7-8 and TRBJ1-2, is GAGVSQSPRYKVAKRGQDVALRCDPISGHVSLFWYQQALGQGPEFLTYFQNEAQLDKSGLPSDRFFAERPEGSVSTLKIQRTQQEDSAVYLCASSTRTARDGYTFGSGTRLTVV.

The chain employs TRBV28 and TRBJ2-2; 9 bases align to TRBD2. Per germline, CDR1 MDHEN and CDR2 SYDVKM. This CDR3 region has 16 residues. The J segment lost 0 bases and the V segment lost 4 bases, leaving 3 bases of the junction unmatched. In nucleotides, the CDR3 is TGTGCCAGCAGTTACTCTAGCGGGGCGAACACCGGGGAGCTGTTTTTT. Translated: CASSYSSGANTGELFF.

V and J are TRBV11-3 and TRBJ2-2; D not certain. This CDR3 contains 18 residues. Germline V CDR1 and CDR2: SGHNT, YENEEA. Trimming took off 3 bases at V and 3 bases at J, with 20 bases between the two ends. CDR3 nucleotide sequence: TGTGCCAGCAGCTTCGGATCTGGCGGTCCCCTTCACACCGGGGAGCTGTTTTTT. Protein product: CASSFGSGGPLHTGELFF. The variable domain in full, with the rest retrieved from reference TRBV11-3 and TRBJ2-2, is EAGVVQSPRYKIIEKKQPVAFWCNPISGHNTLYWYLQNLGQGPELLIRYENEEAVDDSQLPKDRFSAERLKGVDSTLKIQPAELGDSAVYLCASSFGSGGPLHTGELFFGEGSRLTVL.

This clone has a single count. This chain connects TRBV6-6 to TRBJ1-4; D ambiguous. The CDR3 spans 12 residues. Germline CDR1 and CDR2: MNHNY and SVGAGI (reference sequence). V was trimmed by 4 bases and J by 7 bases, leaving 7 bases between them. In DNA, the CDR3 is TGTGCCAGCAGTTTCGTAGGTGAAAAACTGTTTTTT. Residues: CASSFVGEKLFF.

This clone was seen just once. The chain employs TRBV5-1 and TRBJ1-1; possible D gene TRBD1, 6 bases. V shed 8 bases and J shed 1 base, with 15 bases lying between them. From germline, CDR1 is SGHRS and CDR2 YFSETQ. The CDR3 covers 14 residues. The CDR3 is CASRGWVRNTEAFF. The CDR3 DNA reads TGCGCCAGTAGGGGGTGGGTGCGGAACACTGAAGCTTTCTTT.

This clone appeared once. The V call is TRBV5-4, the J call TRBJ2-2, with D possibly matching TRBD1 (6 bases). V lost 2 bases and J 0 bases, leaving 8 bases between the germline ends. Germline lookup yields CDR1 SGHNT and CDR2 YYREEE (reference sequence). The CDR3 extends over 15 amino acids. As DNA, the CDR3 is TGTGCCAGCAGCTTTCGGGACACGAACACCGGGGAGCTGTTTTTT. It yields the protein CASSFRDTNTGELFF.

The chain carries TRBV28 and TRBJ1-2; D uncertain. CDR1 and CDR2 (germline): MDHEN, SYDVKM. The V and J ends lost 5 bases and 4 bases respectively, with 8 bases between them. This CDR3 comprises 12 residues. DNA of the CDR3: TGTGCCAGCAGTCCACGACCCTATGGCTACACCTTC. It codes for CASSPRPYGYTF.

The chain employs TRBV28 and TRBJ2-3, with D tentatively TRBD1 or TRBD2 (5 bases each). The CDR3 has 13 residues. Trimming left V 8 bases short and J 0 bases short, with 9 bases between. In germline, CDR1 is MDHEN, CDR2 SYDVKM. CDR3: CASRGPSTDTQYF. CDR3 nucleotide sequence: TGTGCCAGCCGGGGCCCCAGCACAGATACGCAGTATTTT.

The J gene is TRBJ1-4, the V gene TRBV5-1, with no clear D. The CDR3 runs 16 residues. V dropped 0 bases and J dropped 7 bases, with 16 bases sitting between them. Germline V CDR1 and CDR2: SGHRS, YFSETQ. The CDR3 region has the DNA TGCGCCAGCAGCTTGGATGGCCACTGGACTGGTGAAAAACTGTTTTTT. Translation: CASSLDGHWTGEKLFF. Full variable domain (remainder filled in from reference TRBV5-1 and TRBJ1-4): KAGVTQTPRYLIKTRGQQVTLSCSPISGHRSVSWYQQTPGQGLQFLFEYFSETQRNKGNFPGRFSGRQFSNSRSEMNVSTLELGDSALYLCASSLDGHWTGEKLFFGSGTQLSVL.

The genes are TRBV28 and TRBJ2-1; possible D gene TRBD2, 5 bases. CDR1 is MDHEN and CDR2 is SYDVKM in the germline V gene. Trimming left V 2 bases short and J 11 bases short, with 10 bases between. The CDR3 runs to 12 residues. CDR3 sequence reads: CASSLISGKQFF. CDR3 sequence (DNA): TGTGCCAGCAGTTTAATCTCGGGGAAGCAGTTCTTC.

V gene TRBV30 combines with J gene TRBJ2-5, with 11 bases aligning to TRBD2. Germline V gene data show CDR1 as GTSNPN and CDR2 as SVGIG (reference sequence). V lost 2 bases and J lost 9; bases outside the gene matches: 5. This CDR3 has 13 amino acids. The CDR3 bases are TGTGCCTGGAGTTTAGCGGGAGGGGATCCCCAGTACTTC. Protein product: CAWSLAGGDPQYF.

This chain joins TRBV28 and TRBJ2-1; 13 nucleotides agree with TRBD2. From germline, CDR1 is MDHEN and CDR2 SYDVKM. V lost 7 bases and J lost 8; bases outside the gene matches: 5. The CDR3 spans 14 residues. Here the CDR3 DNA reads TGTGCCAGCAAGGGACTAGCGGGATTCTATGAGCAGTTCTTC. This sequence encodes CASKGLAGFYEQFF.

This clone was observed once. The rearrangement links TRBV28 to TRBJ2-1, with unresolved D. V dropped 4 bases and J dropped 3 bases, with 16 bases sitting between them. Germline V lookup: CDR1 MDHEN, CDR2 SYDVKM. The CDR3 runs to 16 residues. This CDR3 reads CASSSPVSDLYNEQFF. The DNA for the CDR3 is TGTGCCAGCAGTTCCCCGGTTAGTGACCTCTACAATGAGCAGTTCTTC.

V is TRBV19 and J is TRBJ2-6; D is tentatively TRBD1 or TRBD2 (6 bases each). V lost 8 bases and J lost 3, with 14 bases in between. CDR3 length: 15 residues. The germline gives CDR1 LNHDA, CDR2 SQIVND (reference sequence). The chain's CDR3 is CASHLGGFGANVLTF. For the CDR3, the DNA is TGTGCCAGTCACTTGGGGGGCTTTGGGGCCAACGTCCTGACTTTC.

The chain employs TRBV7-2 and TRBJ2-3, with no clear D. The germline V and J ends were trimmed by 2 bases and 3 bases, with 9 bases remaining between them. The CDR3 is 14 amino acids. The germline V gene has CDR1 SGHTA and CDR2 FQGNSA. CDR3 in DNA: TGTGCCAGCAGCTTAAGTATACTAACAGATACGCAGTATTTT. As protein: CASSLSILTDTQYF.

The chain links TRBV7-3 to TRBJ2-3; TRBD1 might be the D (5 bases). Trimming stripped 5 bases from V and 0 bases from J, with 9 bases between. There are 14 residues in the CDR3. Germline assignment: CDR1 SGHTA and CDR2 FQGTGA. The CDR3 sequence: CASSTGHSTDTQYF. In DNA, the CDR3 is TGTGCCAGCAGCACCGGACATAGCACAGATACGCAGTATTTT.

V is TRBV30 and J is TRBJ2-7; 12 bases agree with TRBD2. Germline CDR1 reads GTSNPN; CDR2 reads SVGIG (reference sequence). The CDR3 covers 14 residues. V shed 1 base, J shed 4 bases, and the junction held 2 bases outside the gene matches. CDR3 nucleotides: TGTGCCTGGAGTGGACTAGCGGGAGAATACGAGCAGTACTTC. This sequence encodes CAWSGLAGEYEQYF.

The rearrangement uses TRBV5-1 and TRBJ1-1; D gene uncertain. The ends were cut back, 4 bases at V and 5 bases at J, with 15 bases in the middle. CDR3 length: 14 amino acids. Per the germline V gene, CDR1 is SGHRS and CDR2 is YFSETQ. The CDR3 here is CASSPRGELTEAFF. The CDR3 DNA reads TGCGCCAGCAGCCCCCGGGGTGAGTTGACTGAAGCTTTCTTT. Full variable domain (remainder filled in from reference TRBV5-1 and TRBJ1-1): KAGVTQTPRYLIKTRGQQVTLSCSPISGHRSVSWYQQTPGQGLQFLFEYFSETQRNKGNFPGRFSGRQFSNSRSEMNVSTLELGDSALYLCASSPRGELTEAFFGQGTRLTVV.

This chain connects TRBV5-1 to TRBJ2-2; 10 bases map to TRBD2. J lost 5 bases, V lost 4 bases, and 8 bases had no gene match. The CDR3 is made up of 16 amino acids. Germline loops: CDR1 SGHRS, CDR2 YFSETQ. This CDR3 reads CASSPELAGRTGELFF. DNA for the CDR3: TGCGCCAGCAGCCCTGAACTAGCGGGAAGGACCGGGGAGCTGTTTTTT. The full variable domain, with the rest looked up from reference TRBV5-1 and TRBJ2-2, is KAGVTQTPRYLIKTRGQQVTLSCSPISGHRSVSWYQQTPGQGLQFLFEYFSETQRNKGNFPGRFSGRQFSNSRSEMNVSTLELGDSALYLCASSPELAGRTGELFFGEGSRLTVL.

Comments on this clone: The sample holds other DNA sequences that translate to the same CDR3. V usage is TRBV19 and J usage is TRBJ1-5, with 8 bases identical to TRBD1. This CDR3 region has 15 residues. Trimming removed 4 bases from V and 4 bases from J; junction bases left unmatched: 6. In germline, CDR1 is LNHDA, CDR2 SQIVND (reference sequence). CDR3 nucleotides: TGTGCCAGTAGTAGAGACAGGGGCCCTAATCAGCCCCAGCATTTT. Translation: CASSRDRGPNQPQHF.